Shown below are 21 T cell receptor beta chains from a single sample sequenced in a study of blood T cells in healthy people across ages. Using a J-beta primer mix together with a sample-barcoded 5' primer, a second PCR was run for roughly 6 to 12 cycles. TCRdb used MiXCR to reprocess the 5' RACE reads, holding one entry per CDR3 protein. The top ten hold 5% to 7% of the sample, which has about 1.4 million distinct CDR3 sequences, around 55% seen once. The sequencing sample was made of blood. Receptors were obtained from a man between 18 and 29 years old in good health.

This rearrangement joins TRBV20-1 to TRBJ2-7, with 9 bases fitting TRBD2. This CDR3 has 15 residues. Germline-derived CDR1 and CDR2 are DFQATT and SNEGSKA (reference sequence). V lost 0 bases, J lost 0 bases, and 3 bases stayed unmatched. Written as DNA, the CDR3 is TGCAGTGCTAGAGACCCGGGACTAGCCTCCTACGAGCAGTACTTC. As protein: CSARDPGLASYEQYF.

V and J are TRBV5-1 and TRBJ2-5; 8 nucleotides agree with TRBD1. CDR1 and CDR2 from the germline V gene are SGHRS and YFSETQ. Germline trimming cut 3 bases from V and 11 bases from J; bases unmatched to any gene: 15. This CDR3 is built from 15 residues. The CDR3 loop reads CASSYTGTGVNEQYF. Written as DNA, the CDR3 is TGCGCCAGCAGCTACACCGGGACAGGAGTCAATGAGCAGTACTTC.

This sequence joins TRBV7-2 and TRBJ1-6; D might be TRBD1 (5 bases). The germline CDR1 and CDR2 sequences are SGHTA and FQGNSA. The CDR3 runs 16 residues. Trimming removed 1 base from V and 3 bases from J, with 10 bases in between. The CDR3 protein is CASSLEGTIYNSPLHF. In DNA form, the CDR3 reads TGTGCCAGCAGCTTAGAGGGGACGATCTATAATTCACCCCTCCACTTT. Filled out from reference TRBV7-2 and TRBJ1-6, the complete variable domain reads GAGVSQSPSNKVTEKGKDVELRCDPISGHTALYWYRQSLGQGLEFLIYFQGNSAPDKSGLPSDRFSAERTGGSVSTLTIQRTQQEDSAVYLCASSLEGTIYNSPLHFGNGTRLTVT.

The chain joins TRBV7-9 to TRBJ1-1; D is perhaps TRBD1 (6 bases). CDR1 SEHNR and CDR2 FQNEAQ come from the germline V gene (reference sequence). With 0 bases removed from V and 5 bases from J, the gap between germline ends came to 13 bases. The CDR3 is 15 residues long. The CDR3 region is CASSLASQGSTEAFF. CDR3 DNA sequence: TGTGCCAGCAGCTTAGCATCTCAGGGGTCGACTGAAGCTTTCTTT.

The gene calls are TRBV10-3 and TRBJ2-5; D uncertain. Trimming took off 2 bases at V and 1 base at J, with 5 bases between the two ends. CDR1 is ENHRY and CDR2 is SYGVKD in the germline V gene. The CDR3 has 13 amino acids. This CDR3 is CAISENSQETQYF. The CDR3 coding sequence is TGTGCCATCAGTGAGAACAGCCAAGAGACCCAGTACTTC.

This clonotype was seen repeatedly, ten times or more. V gene TRBV4-3 combines with J gene TRBJ2-1; no reliable D call. The germline gives CDR1 LGHNA, CDR2 YSLEER. Deletions cut 1 base from V and 0 bases from J, with 7 bases between. The CDR3 loop spans 15 amino acids. For the CDR3, the DNA is TGCGCCAGCAGCCAAGGACCAAGCTCCTACAATGAGCAGTTCTTC. Its translation is CASSQGPSSYNEQFF.

This clonotype was counted a few times. This rearrangement joins TRBV4-1 to TRBJ2-7; D is unclear. The CDR3 loop spans 13 amino acids. The ends were cut back, 0 bases at V and 5 bases at J, with 8 bases in the middle. Germline lookup yields CDR1 MGHRA and CDR2 YSYEKL. The CDR3 loop reads CASSQERADEQYF. The CDR3 DNA is TGCGCCAGCAGCCAAGAAAGGGCAGACGAGCAGTACTTC.

The V gene is TRBV3-1, the J gene TRBJ2-7; 10 bases are shared with TRBD2. The CDR3 extends over 16 amino acids. The germline V gene encodes CDR1 LGHDT and CDR2 YNNKEL (reference sequence). V trimming: 5 bases; J trimming: 3 bases; junction bases outside the gene matches: 10. In nucleotides, the CDR3 is TGTGCCAGCAGCGGGCTAGCGGGGGAAACAATCTACGAGCAGTACTTC. It is translated as CASSGLAGETIYEQYF.

The V gene is TRBV12-3 or TRBV12-4, the J gene TRBJ2-1; maybe TRBD1 (5 bases). Trimming took off 5 bases at V and 9 bases at J, with 20 bases between the two ends. The CDR3 sequence is 15 residues long. The CDR3 loop reads CASSPVAGLLTEQFF. The CDR3 nucleotides are TGTGCCAGCAGTCCAGTGGCAGGGTTGTTAACTGAGCAGTTCTTC.

The CDR3 sequence: CASRQVPYEQYF. The CDR3, as DNA: TGTGCCAGCAGACAGGTTCCCTACGAGCAGTACTTC. The chain uses TRBV6-2 or TRBV6-3 and TRBJ2-7; perhaps TRBD1 as D (5 bases). V was cut by 6 bases and J by 2 bases, with 8 bases left in between. CDR1 is MNHEY and CDR2 is SVGEGT in the germline V gene. There are 12 residues in the CDR3.

This chain connects TRBV27 to TRBJ2-1, with 9 bases aligning to TRBD2. Germline assignment: CDR1 MNHEY and CDR2 SMNVEV (reference sequence). The junction had 8 bases not matched to a gene; V was cut back by 2 bases and J by 6 bases. CDR3 length: 16 residues. CDR3 in amino acids: CASSLLAGPLPNEQFF. The DNA of the CDR3 is TGTGCCAGCAGTTTACTAGCGGGGCCCCTCCCCAATGAGCAGTTCTTC.

The rearrangement joins TRBV7-2 to TRBJ2-7; D might be TRBD2 (5 bases). The CDR3 has 13 residues. Between the trimmed V and J ends, which lost 4 bases and 2 bases, there was a span of 9 bases. CDR1 and CDR2 from the germline V gene are SGHTA and FQGNSA. Written as DNA, the CDR3 is TGTGCCAGCAGCTGGGAGCGGACCTACGAGCAGTACTTC. This codes for CASSWERTYEQYF.

The rearrangement links TRBV18 to TRBJ2-5, with D tentatively TRBD1 or TRBD2 (5 bases each). From germline, CDR1 is KGHSH and CDR2 LQKENI. The V and J ends lost 0 bases and 1 base respectively, with 9 bases between them. The CDR3 is made up of 15 amino acids. The CDR3 sequence: CASSPPGRTQETQYF. The CDR3 DNA is TGTGCCAGCTCACCACCGGGACGCACCCAAGAGACCCAGTACTTC.

The chain couples TRBV25-1 to TRBJ2-3, with a weak D call TRBD2 (7 bases). Deletions cut 2 bases from V and 4 bases from J, with 19 bases between. CDR1 is MGHDK, CDR2 SYGVNS, per germline. This CDR3 is 17 amino acids long. The CDR3: CASSEGGGRGGSDTQYF. In DNA form, the CDR3 reads TGTGCCAGCAGTGAAGGTGGTGGCAGGGGAGGGTCAGATACGCAGTATTTT.

The V and J genes are TRBV9 and TRBJ2-7; D is uncertain. CDR1 SGDLS and CDR2 YYNGEE come from the germline V gene. There are 15 residues in the CDR3. The V and J ends lost 1 base and 0 bases respectively, with 11 bases between them. The DNA of the CDR3 is TGTGCCAGCAGCGTAAGTAATGCGTACTCCTACGAGCAGTACTTC. This gives the protein CASSVSNAYSYEQYF.

The CDR3, as DNA: TGTGCCAGCAATACGGCAAGCCAGCGTGAGCAGTTCTTC. Residues: CASNTASQREQFF. V and J are TRBV27 and TRBJ2-1; no definite D call. This CDR3 comprises 13 residues. Per the germline V gene, CDR1 is MNHEY and CDR2 is SMNVEV (reference sequence). The germline V and J ends were trimmed by 7 bases and 9 bases, with 16 bases remaining between them.

This clonotype was detected a few times. The J gene is TRBJ2-7, the V gene TRBV29-1, with D maybe TRBD2 (6 bases). V was clipped by 7 bases and J by 0 bases, with 13 bases between them. The CDR3 extends over 13 amino acids. Germline V lookup: CDR1 SQVTM, CDR2 ANQGSEA. The CDR3 reads CSEKDGSSYEQYF. The CDR3 coding sequence is TGCAGCGAAAAAGACGGGAGCTCCTACGAGCAGTACTTC.

V usage is TRBV7-9 and J usage is TRBJ2-7, with 8 bases identical to TRBD1. V was pared by 5 bases and J by 7 bases, with 13 bases of the junction left unmatched. Germline V lookup: CDR1 SEHNR, CDR2 FQNEAQ (reference sequence). This CDR3 contains 15 residues. CDR3 protein: CASSTTGVSYNEQYF. CDR3 sequence (DNA): TGTGCCAGCAGCACGACAGGGGTTTCCTACAATGAGCAGTACTTC.

In this sample, this clonotype turned up once. V and J are TRBV6-1 and TRBJ2-7; TRBD1 might be the D (6 bases). V was cut by 6 bases and J by 4 bases, with 16 bases left in between. Germline CDR1 reads MNHNS; CDR2 reads SASEGT. The CDR3 is 14 residues long. CDR3 loop: CASRPGHGFYEQYF. The CDR3, as DNA: TGTGCCAGCAGACCGGGACATGGGTTTTACGAGCAGTACTTC.

The rearrangement links TRBV11-2 to TRBJ2-3; 7 bases align to TRBD2. The trim removed 8 bases at V and 4 bases at J, leaving 6 bases unmatched. The V gene's germline CDR1 is SGHAT and CDR2 FQNNGV. The CDR3 is 13 residues long. In DNA, the CDR3 is TGTGCCAGCCGCAGCGGGAATTCAGATACGCAGTATTTT. This gives the protein CASRSGNSDTQYF.

This chain joins TRBV4-2 and TRBJ2-5, with 7 bases identical to TRBD2. The J call may be mistaken, given a closer DNA end match to TRBJ2-7. The CDR3 runs to 14 residues. The V gene's germline CDR1 is LGHNA and CDR2 YNFKEQ. CDR3 loop: CASSPREGWAEQYF. CDR3 in DNA: TGTGCCAGCAGCCCCAGGGAGGGTTGGGCCGAGCAGTACTTC.